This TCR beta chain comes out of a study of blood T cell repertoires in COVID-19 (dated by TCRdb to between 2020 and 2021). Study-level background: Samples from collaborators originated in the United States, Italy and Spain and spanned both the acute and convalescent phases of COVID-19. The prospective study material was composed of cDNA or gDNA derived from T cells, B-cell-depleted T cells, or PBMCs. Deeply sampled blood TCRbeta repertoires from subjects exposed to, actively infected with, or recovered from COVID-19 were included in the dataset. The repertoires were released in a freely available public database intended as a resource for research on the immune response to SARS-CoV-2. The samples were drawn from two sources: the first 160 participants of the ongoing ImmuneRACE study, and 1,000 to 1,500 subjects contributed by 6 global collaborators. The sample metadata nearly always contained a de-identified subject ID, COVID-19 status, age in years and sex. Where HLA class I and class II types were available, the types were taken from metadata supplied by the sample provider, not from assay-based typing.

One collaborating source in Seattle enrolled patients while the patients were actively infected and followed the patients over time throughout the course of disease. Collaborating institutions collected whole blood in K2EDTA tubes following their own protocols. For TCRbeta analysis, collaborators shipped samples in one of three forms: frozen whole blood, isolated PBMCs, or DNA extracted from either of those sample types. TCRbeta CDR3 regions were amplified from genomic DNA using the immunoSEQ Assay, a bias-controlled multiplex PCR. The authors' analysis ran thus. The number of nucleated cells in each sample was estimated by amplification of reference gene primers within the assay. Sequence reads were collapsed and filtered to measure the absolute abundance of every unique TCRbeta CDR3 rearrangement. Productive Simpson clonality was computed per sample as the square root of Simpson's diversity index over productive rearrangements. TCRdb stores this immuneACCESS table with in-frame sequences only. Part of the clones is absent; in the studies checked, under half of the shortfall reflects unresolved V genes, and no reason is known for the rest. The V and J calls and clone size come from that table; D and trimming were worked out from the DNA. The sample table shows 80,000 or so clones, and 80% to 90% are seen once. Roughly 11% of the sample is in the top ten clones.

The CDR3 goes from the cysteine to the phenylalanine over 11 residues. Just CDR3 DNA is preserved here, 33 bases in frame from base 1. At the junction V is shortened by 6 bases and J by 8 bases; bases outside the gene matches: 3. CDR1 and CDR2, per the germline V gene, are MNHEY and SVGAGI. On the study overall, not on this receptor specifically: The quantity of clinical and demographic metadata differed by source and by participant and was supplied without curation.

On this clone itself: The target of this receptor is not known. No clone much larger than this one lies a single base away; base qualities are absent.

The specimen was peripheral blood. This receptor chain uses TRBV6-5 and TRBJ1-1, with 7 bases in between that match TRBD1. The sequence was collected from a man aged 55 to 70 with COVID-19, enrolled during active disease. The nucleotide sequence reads TGTGCCAGCAGCCAGGACAGGGAAGCTTTCTTT. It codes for CASSQDREAFF.